These 7 T cell receptor beta chains originate from one sample sequenced in a study of blood T cells in healthy people across ages. Primed by a sample-barcoded 5' primer and a J-beta primer mix, a second PCR proceeded for about 6 to 11 cycles. TCRdb passed the 5' RACE reads through MiXCR, listing each CDR3 protein once. The profile shows around 1.5 million distinct CDR3 sequences, approximately 59% of them singletons. The sequenced material came from blood. The receptors were sampled from a man aged 18 to 30 in good health.

The chain uses TRBV7-9 and TRBJ2-3; no firm D call. The CDR3 totals 16 residues. V was clipped by 1 base and J by 10 bases, with 21 bases between them. Germline V gene data show CDR1 as SEHNR and CDR2 as FQNEAQ (reference sequence). The CDR3 is CASSLVVGSLASAQYF. Written as DNA, the CDR3 is TGTGCCAGCAGCTTAGTGGTCGGGTCTTTAGCTTCCGCGCAGTATTTT.

As concerns this clonotype: The germline gene is not matched at one end of the junction; a read error may be the cause. The chain combines TRBV7-9 with TRBJ1-6, with 8 bases lining up with TRBD1. The CDR3 covers 16 residues. The germline V gene has CDR1 SEHNR and CDR2 FQNEAQ (reference sequence). CDR3 DNA: TGTGCCAGCAGCTGGCGGAACAGGGGGGATAATTCACTCCTCCACTTT. This codes for CASSWRNRGDNSLLHF.

The CDR3 DNA follows: TGCAGCTTCGAGGGGGCGAACACTGAAGCTTTCTTT. Translated: CSFEGANTEAFF. The chain uses TRBV29-1 and TRBJ1-1; 7 bases map to TRBD1. The CDR3 totals 12 residues. V shed 8 bases, J shed 1 base, and the junction held 4 bases outside the gene matches. Germline-derived CDR1 and CDR2 are SQVTM and ANQGSEA.

The genes are TRBV3-1 and TRBJ2-2; 9 positions agree with TRBD1. The CDR3 extends over 15 amino acids. V shed 7 bases and J 6 bases; nucleotides not matched to a gene: 9. CDR1 and CDR2 (germline): LGHDT, YNNKEL (reference sequence). CDR3 protein: CASIRDREKPGELFF. Here the CDR3 DNA reads TGTGCCAGCATAAGGGACAGGGAAAAGCCCGGGGAGCTGTTTTTT.

This chain links TRBV5-1 with TRBJ2-2, with D possibly TRBD2 on 6 matching bases. Germline loops: CDR1 SGHRS, CDR2 YFSETQ. The CDR3 runs to 17 residues. V lost 4 bases, J lost 4 bases, and 20 bases lay in between. The CDR3 is CASSTRGAAVRTGELFF. Here the CDR3 DNA reads TGCGCCAGCAGCACCCGCGGGGCGGCGGTCCGCACCGGGGAGCTGTTTTTT.

As to this clonotype: This may be a read error, as it is one base from a much larger clone. The rearrangement joins TRBV29-1 to TRBJ2-3; 9 bases align to TRBD2. In germline, CDR1 is SQVTM, CDR2 ANQGSEA. The CDR3 sequence is 14 residues long. The CDR3 sequence is CSVWTSVGTGTQYF. The CDR3 DNA reads as TGCAGCGTTTGGACTAGCGTAGGCACAGGTACGCAGTATTTT.

This chain connects TRBV12-5 to TRBJ1-4; D remains unclear. Germline V CDR1 and CDR2: LGHNT, FRNRAP. V was pared by 1 base and J by 5 bases, with 8 bases between. CDR3 size: 14 residues. CDR3: CASGLGAPNEKLFF. The CDR3 DNA sequence: TGTGCTAGTGGTTTGGGGGCACCAAATGAAAAACTGTTTTTT. Supplemented by reference TRBV12-5 and TRBJ1-4, the full variable domain reads DARVTQTPRHKVTEMGQEVTMRCQPILGHNTVFWYRQTMMQGLELLAYFRNRAPLDDSGMPKDRFSAEMPDATLATLKIQPSEPRDSAVYFCASGLGAPNEKLFFGSGTQLSVL.